Listed here are 2 T cell receptor beta chains from one sample, sequenced in a study of beta chain features in type 1 diabetes (dated 2018 in TCRdb). Broad study findings and their caveats: Type 1 diabetes patients showed a moderate but significant shortening of TCRB CDR3 length in all four CD4+ subsets.

These receptors have no identified antigens. Library preparation used the immunoSEQ multiplex PCR assay. The entire amount of isolated RNA was reverse transcribed using the High Capacity cDNA Reverse Transcription Kit, so the sequenced TCRB transcripts were expressed ones. TCRdb retrieved this table from immuneACCESS and kept in-frame rearrangements only. Not all clones are present; in checked studies, unresolved V genes account for under half, and no reason is known for the remainder. Recorded for this sample are 400,000 or so clones; around 12% of them occurred a single time. The ten largest clones take up 0.008% to 0.011% of the sample. The sample taken for sequencing was naive CD4+ T cells from blood. This sample's cell subset or site label indicates: true naive CD4+ T cells. The source is a woman aged 18-29 years with type 1 diabetes.

The chain has TRBV12-5 and TRBJ2-3, with D perhaps matching TRBD2 (5 bases). V gave up 3 bases and J gave up 0 bases, with 7 bases separating them. The germline gives CDR1 LGHNT, CDR2 FRNRAP. The CDR3 sequence is 14 residues long. CDR3 sequence (DNA): TGTGCTAGTGGTTTCGGGATTAGCACAGATACGCAGTATTTT. Protein sequence: CASGFGISTDTQYF.

The chain links TRBV29-1 to TRBJ2-7, with TRBD1 as a possible D gene (5 bases). V dropped 6 bases and J dropped 2 bases, with 8 bases sitting between them. The CDR3 is made up of 11 amino acids. Germline V lookup: CDR1 SQVTM, CDR2 ANQGSEA. CDR3 amino acids: CSVVTAYEQYF. The CDR3, as DNA: TGCAGCGTCGTGACAGCCTACGAGCAGTACTTC.